This T cell receptor (beta chain) stems from a study of T cells in Graves' hyperthyroidism and ophthalmopathy. Study in general: Before any treatment, at initial diagnosis, peripheral blood was collected.

This clonotype was seen repeatedly, ten times or more. Antigen unknown. Per germline, CDR1 SEHNR and CDR2 FQNEAQ (reference sequence). The V end lost 5 bases, the J end lost 0 bases, and 15 bases lay between the germline ends. The CDR3 runs 16 residues. Hyperthyroidism patients were newly diagnosed, had disease duration under 2 months, and were aged 18 to 65 years. The source material, RNA transcripts, was used to amplify TCR beta CDR3 regions. Carried out on the TCR CDR3, a first-round RT-PCR used the HTBI primer set. Via MiXCR, TCRdb re-called the multiplex PCR reads, giving one row per CDR3 protein. This sample has 300,000 to 400,000 distinct CDR3 sequences, with around 13% found just once. Study conclusions and caveats: In the analysis, a 13 V-J model separated ophthalmopathy from stable hyperthyroidism. Blood also carried most thyroid clonotypes expanded above 0.001.

The chain links TRBV7-9 to TRBJ2-3; perhaps D is TRBD1 or TRBD2 (6 bases each). This TCR was sampled from a woman aged 18-35 years with Graves' hyperthyroidism. Sequencing was performed on blood. The CDR3 DNA reads as TGTGCCAGCAGCCCTCCGGGGGCCCCGAGCACAGATACGCAGTATTTT. This translates into CASSPPGAPSTDTQYF.